This T cell receptor (beta chain) was sequenced for a study of T-cell reconstitution after alpha-beta-depleted transplantation in children. V was pared by 3 bases and J by 4 bases, with 14 bases of the junction left unmatched. The germline gives CDR1 DFQATT, CDR2 SNEGSKA (reference sequence). CDR3 size: 17 residues. Unique molecular identifiers were used to barcode this TCRbeta library. One entry per CDR3 protein, called by TCRdb with MiXCR from the PCR reads. The data hold about 600,000 distinct CDR3 sequences, with roughly 13% observed a single time. This sequence joins TRBV20-1 and TRBJ2-1; 8 bases map to TRBD1. The sequenced sample was PBMCs, mostly from graft donor cells, obtained 360 days after TCRalphabeta/CD19-depleted stem cell transplant. The sequence was obtained from a male patient aged 10 to 17 who had a stem cell transplant for acute myeloid leukemia, so the T cells may come from the graft donor. This CDR3 reads CSARVEQGVALYNEQFF. The CDR3 bases are TGCAGTGCTAGGGTTGAACAGGGGGTCGCCCTATACAATGAGCAGTTCTTC.